This T cell receptor (beta chain) appears in the sequencing data of a study of T cell repertoires in cytomegalovirus infection. Across the study: Indications of both CMV infection and matching HLA type were provided by public TCR beta signatures.

This clonotype was observed many times. The target antigen is unknown. Study-wide results and limits: Ex vivo, HLA-C-restricted CMV-specific TCR beta clonotypes prevailed over the rest of the response.

Using its own MiXCR run on the reads, TCRdb lists one record per CDR3 protein. The sample comprises 200,000 to 300,000 distinct CDR3 sequences, roughly 10% of which are singletons, and about 16% rests with the top ten. CDR1 and CDR2 (germline): LNHDA, SQIVND (reference sequence). V lost 10 bases to trimming and J lost 4 bases; unmatched junction nucleotides: 10. The CDR3 runs to 14 residues. The specimen was PBMCs. The receptor was derived from a human donor in good health (CMV status not recorded). Some clones in this sample may be carry-over from other donors' samples. The chain uses TRBV19 and TRBJ2-1; 7 bases line up with TRBD2. The CDR3 reads CATKPRGEYNEQFF. As DNA, the CDR3 is TGTGCCACCAAGCCACGGGGGGAGTACAATGAGCAGTTCTTC.